The 31 T cell receptor beta chains given below trace back to one sample, sequenced in a study of PD-1 blockade in mismatch repair-deficient tumors. Profiling relied on immunoSEQ multiplex PCR, and the TCRdb table lists in-frame clones only, not all of them. Among approximately 120,000 clones, about 88% were seen once, and the ten largest hold about 13%. The sample here was peripheral blood, taken 44 weeks after starting pembrolizumab. These receptor sequences come from an adult with mismatch repair-deficient cancer.

The chain is built from TRBV5-6 and TRBJ1-3; D gene ambiguous. V lost 3 bases to trimming and J lost 1 base, with 14 bases between them. CDR1 and CDR2 (germline): SGHDT, YYEEEE. The CDR3 covers 16 residues. CDR3 nucleotide sequence: TGTGCCAGCAGCTATGAAGTACGGGGTTCTGGAAACACCATATATTTT. Its translation is CASSYEVRGSGNTIYF.

This CDR3 reads CASSLTSGIGNEQFF. CDR3 nucleotides: TGCGCCAGCAGCTTAACTAGCGGGATAGGCAATGAGCAGTTCTTC. This chain uses TRBV5-1 with TRBJ2-1; 10 bases are a match to TRBD2. The J segment lost 6 bases and the V segment lost 2 bases, leaving 5 bases of the junction unmatched. Germline V gene data show CDR1 as SGHRS and CDR2 as YFSETQ. CDR3 length: 15 residues.

The genes are TRBV5-4 and TRBJ2-3, with D perhaps being TRBD1 or TRBD2 (5 bases each). Germline V gene lookup returns CDR1 SGHNT and CDR2 YYREEE (reference sequence). CDR3 length: 14 amino acids. V dropped 2 bases and J dropped 7 bases, with 14 bases sitting between them. The CDR3 region is CASSLTRDAYTQYF. For the CDR3, the DNA is TGTGCCAGCAGCTTAACCCGGGACGCGTATACGCAGTATTTT. The full variable domain, rest sourced from reference TRBV5-4 and TRBJ2-3, is ETGVTQSPTHLIKTRGQQVTLRCSSQSGHNTVSWYQQALGQGPQFIFQYYREEENGRGNFPPRFSGLQFPNYSSELNVNALELDDSALYLCASSLTRDAYTQYFGPGTRLTVL.

The gene calls are TRBV5-1 and TRBJ1-5; D gene uncertain. The CDR3 covers 13 residues. V was pared by 0 bases and J by 4 bases, with 5 bases between. Germline V CDR1 and CDR2: SGHRS, YFSETQ. DNA for the CDR3: TGCGCCAGCAGCTTGGAGCGGAATCAGCCCCAGCATTTT. Protein product: CASSLERNQPQHF.

The rearrangement links TRBV4-1 to TRBJ1-5; D call uncertain. Germline V lookup: CDR1 MGHRA, CDR2 YSYEKL. CDR3 size: 15 residues. Deletions cut 3 bases from V and 6 bases from J, with 15 bases between. The CDR3 sequence: CASSQGLPAGQPQHF. The CDR3, as DNA: TGCGCCAGCAGCCAGGGCCTGCCGGCAGGTCAGCCCCAGCATTTT.

This clone showed up just once. The identical CDR3 is also encoded by other nucleotide sequences in the sample. The CDR3 spells CASRRQGSSYEQYF. The CDR3 region has the DNA TGTGCCAGCAGGAGACAGGGGAGCTCCTACGAGCAGTACTTC. V is TRBV28 and J is TRBJ2-7, with 8 bases identical to TRBD1. CDR3 length: 14 amino acids. Unmatched junction bases numbered 4, after V lost 6 bases and J lost 0 bases. Germline lookup yields CDR1 MDHEN and CDR2 SYDVKM.

The CDR3 DNA follows: TGTGCCAGCAGCTTAGCAGGGACCTCCTACGAGCAGTACTTC. Translation gives CASSLAGTSYEQYF. The chain has TRBV7-9 and TRBJ2-7, with D tentatively TRBD1 or TRBD2 (5 bases each). Trimming pared 0 bases from V and 0 bases from J, leaving 6 bases between. Germline CDR1 and CDR2: SEHNR and FQNEAQ (reference sequence). The CDR3 extends over 14 amino acids.

The chain links TRBV2 to TRBJ1-5, with D perhaps matching TRBD1 (5 bases). Germline values: CDR1 SNHLY, CDR2 FYNNEI. The CDR3 length is 14 residues. Trimming shortened V by 5 bases and J by 2 bases, and 10 bases separated the two germline ends. The CDR3 is CASSTGTGNQPQHF. Written as DNA, the CDR3 is TGTGCCAGCAGTACCGGGACCGGCAATCAGCCCCAGCATTTT.

This chain links TRBV5-6 with TRBJ1-4; TRBD1 aligns across 7 bases. J gave up 6 bases and V 5 bases, and 13 bases lay outside the gene matches. The CDR3 length is 16 residues. Germline CDR1 is SGHDT and CDR2 is YYEEEE. This CDR3 is CASSPTRGRRDEKLFF. DNA of the CDR3: TGTGCCAGCAGTCCCACAAGGGGGCGCCGGGATGAAAAACTGTTTTTT.

This rearrangement joins TRBV6-4 to TRBJ1-4; the D is unclear. Germline loops: CDR1 MRHNA, CDR2 SNTAGT. The V and J ends lost 7 bases and 0 bases respectively, with 9 bases between them. The CDR3 is 14 amino acids. CDR3 nucleotide sequence: TGTGCCAGCATTGGAGGAGCAACTAATGAAAAACTGTTTTTT. Translating gives CASIGGATNEKLFF.

This rearrangement joins TRBV7-9 to TRBJ2-7, with TRBD2 as a possible D gene (7 bases). V was clipped by 1 base and J by 2 bases, with 12 bases between them. The CDR3 is made up of 15 amino acids. CDR1 and CDR2 (germline): SEHNR, FQNEAQ (reference sequence). In DNA form, the CDR3 reads TGTGCCAGCAGCTTAGGCGCGGGGGCCACCTACGAGCAGTACTTC. As protein: CASSLGAGATYEQYF.

This clone has a single count. The V and J genes are TRBV19 and TRBJ2-3; D not certain. Deletions cut 5 bases from V and 2 bases from J, with 5 bases between. Germline CDR1 is LNHDA and CDR2 is SQIVND (reference sequence). This CDR3 contains 12 residues. The CDR3 loop reads CASSPNTDTQYF. CDR3 DNA: TGTGCCAGTAGTCCCAACACAGATACGCAGTATTTT.

The J gene is TRBJ2-7, the V gene TRBV6-4; 7 bases are a match to TRBD2. Losses at the gene ends were 5 bases for V and 1 base for J; bases not matched to a gene: 5. Germline assignment: CDR1 MRHNA and CDR2 SNTAGT. CDR3 length: 14 amino acids. Written as DNA, the CDR3 is TGTGCCAGCAGTATGGCAGCGGGATCCTACGAGCAGTACTTC. Translation: CASSMAAGSYEQYF.

This clone was seen a single time. The CDR3 reads CASTDPGNTIYF. The DNA for the CDR3 is TGCGCCAGCACGGACCCTGGAAACACCATATATTTT. V is TRBV10-2 and J is TRBJ1-3; no clear D gene. Germline values: CDR1 WSHSY, CDR2 SAAADI. Trimming took 7 bases from V and 2 from J, leaving 6 bases between them. The CDR3 runs to 12 residues.

This clone came up once. V is TRBV30 and J is TRBJ2-3, with 10 bases lining up with TRBD2. This CDR3 is 13 amino acids long. Germline loops: CDR1 GTSNPN, CDR2 SVGIG (reference sequence). After removal of 7 bases from V and 11 bases from J, the junction contained 12 bases not matched to a gene. CDR3 region: CASMGLATTWQYF. For the CDR3, the DNA is TGTGCCTCGATGGGACTAGCGACCACCTGGCAGTATTTT.

The chain recombines TRBV13 with TRBJ2-2, with D perhaps matching TRBD2 (6 bases). The CDR3 is 15 amino acids. CDR1 and CDR2 from the germline V gene are PRHDT and FYEKMQ (reference sequence). Trimming removed 1 base at V and 1 base at J, with 7 bases between. CDR3 sequence reads: CASSLVGGNTGELFF. CDR3 nucleotides: TGTGCCAGCAGCTTAGTGGGAGGGAACACCGGGGAGCTGTTTTTT.

The chain combines TRBV28 with TRBJ2-7, with TRBD1 matching over 8 bases. CDR1 and CDR2 (germline): MDHEN, SYDVKM. The CDR3 spans 13 residues. The V and J ends lost 6 bases and 0 bases, in that order; junction bases with no gene match: 1. The CDR3 DNA follows: TGTGCCAGCAGGGACAGGGCCTCCTACGAGCAGTACTTC. It specifies CASRDRASYEQYF.

V and J are TRBV7-9 and TRBJ1-1, with D unclear. Germline V lookup: CDR1 SEHNR, CDR2 FQNEAQ (reference sequence). CDR3 length: 14 amino acids. The V end lost 2 bases, the J end lost 4 bases, and 11 bases lay between the germline ends. The CDR3 DNA sequence: TGTGCCAGCAGCTTAATGGGGTTTGGCACTGAAGCTTTCTTT. Protein: CASSLMGFGTEAFF.

The rearrangement uses TRBV27 and TRBJ2-2; D not resolved. Germline lookup yields CDR1 MNHEY and CDR2 SMNVEV (reference sequence). Trimming left V 5 bases short and J 6 bases short, with 10 bases between. This CDR3 comprises 13 residues. The CDR3 reads CASSARVAGELFF. Here the CDR3 DNA reads TGTGCCAGCAGTGCAAGGGTGGCCGGGGAGCTGTTTTTT.

The gene calls are TRBV4-1 and TRBJ2-5; D gene uncertain. Germline loops: CDR1 MGHRA, CDR2 YSYEKL. V was shortened by 1 base and J by 10 bases, with 16 bases between the two germline ends. This CDR3 contains 14 residues. This chain's CDR3 is CASSQVLGNKIQYF. The CDR3 nucleotides read TGCGCCAGCAGCCAAGTTCTAGGGAATAAGATCCAGTACTTC.

The chain uses TRBV5-4 and TRBJ2-7; no firm D call. The V end was cut by 4 bases, the J end by 1 base, with 12 bases between. The germline gives CDR1 SGHNT, CDR2 YYREEE (reference sequence). This CDR3 has 14 residues. The CDR3 nucleotides read TGTGCCAGCAGCCCCGACTGGGGTTCCTACGAGCAGTACTTC. This translates into CASSPDWGSYEQYF.

The chain carries TRBV10-2 and TRBJ1-3, with D perhaps matching TRBD1 (6 bases). The CDR3 has 15 residues. Trimming pared 5 bases from V and 0 bases from J, leaving 11 bases between. CDR1 WSHSY and CDR2 SAAADI come from the germline V gene. CDR3: CASSLQGSSGNTIYF. DNA of the CDR3: TGCGCCAGCAGTCTACAGGGAAGCTCTGGAAACACCATATATTTT.

The rearrangement joins TRBV27 to TRBJ2-3, with unresolved D. CDR1 MNHEY and CDR2 SMNVEV come from the germline V gene (reference sequence). The CDR3 is made up of 12 amino acids. The V and J ends lost 3 bases and 4 bases respectively, with 5 bases between them. CDR3 in amino acids: CASSLGSDTQYF. CDR3 bases: TGTGCCAGCAGTTTGGGGTCAGATACGCAGTATTTT.

The V and J genes are TRBV10-3 and TRBJ2-4; 10 bases are a match to TRBD1. With V trimmed by 8 bases and J by 7 bases, 11 bases remained unmatched. CDR1 is ENHRY, CDR2 SYGVKD, per germline. CDR3 length equals 15 residues. In DNA, the CDR3 is TGTGCCATCGGCAAAGACAGGGGGCGATGGAACATTCAGTACTTC. This encodes CAIGKDRGRWNIQYF.

This chain joins TRBV10-3 and TRBJ2-1, with a weak D call TRBD1 (5 bases). Deletions cut 4 bases from V and 3 bases from J, with 10 bases between. This CDR3 has 14 amino acids. Germline values: CDR1 ENHRY, CDR2 SYGVKD. The CDR3 nucleotides are TGTGCCATCAGTGTAGGGGCCTACTACAATGAGCAGTTCTTC. Its translation is CAISVGAYYNEQFF.

The genes are TRBV2 and TRBJ1-1; possibly TRBD1 for D (5 bases). CDR3 size: 14 residues. V was pared by 3 bases and J by 0 bases, with 8 bases between. In germline, CDR1 is SNHLY, CDR2 FYNNEI. The CDR3, as DNA: TGTGCCAGCAGTGAGAGGACACTGAACACTGAAGCTTTCTTT. This sequence encodes CASSERTLNTEAFF.

The chain is built from TRBV7-3 and TRBJ2-1, with 10 bases aligning to TRBD2. The ends lost 3 bases at V and 13 bases at J; junction bases unmatched: 6. The CDR3 is made up of 13 amino acids. The V gene's germline CDR1 is SGHTA and CDR2 FQGTGA. The CDR3 is CASSFASGSSQFF. The CDR3 nucleotides read TGTGCCAGCAGCTTTGCTAGCGGGAGTAGCCAGTTCTTC.

This chain joins TRBV5-5 and TRBJ2-5; 11 bases align to TRBD2. This CDR3 contains 16 residues. Trimming cost V 0 bases and J 5 bases; bases outside gene matches: 6. Germline CDR1 SGHKS, CDR2 YYEKEE (reference sequence). Here the CDR3 reads CASSLVVAGGRETQYF. CDR3 bases: TGTGCCAGCAGCTTGGTTGTAGCGGGAGGGCGGGAGACCCAGTACTTC.

This sequence joins TRBV10-3 and TRBJ2-7; D is ambiguous. Trimming shortened V by 6 bases and J by 2 bases, and 17 bases separated the two germline ends. The CDR3 is 15 residues long. Germline CDR1 is ENHRY and CDR2 is SYGVKD. This CDR3 is CAISQNQRATYEQYF. The CDR3, as DNA: TGTGCCATCAGCCAAAATCAAAGAGCAACCTACGAGCAGTACTTC.

V usage is TRBV7-9 and J usage is TRBJ1-2; the match to TRBD1 covers 9 bases. Trimming removed 7 bases from V and 5 bases from J; junction bases left unmatched: 23. The CDR3 has 19 residues. Germline CDR1 reads SEHNR; CDR2 reads FQNEAQ (reference sequence). This CDR3 is CASTLTSKDRGRSGYGYTF. CDR3 nucleotides: TGTGCCAGCACCCTTACATCGAAGGACAGGGGAAGGTCTGGGTATGGCTACACCTTC.

This sequence joins TRBV19 and TRBJ2-5; D unclear. Per the germline V gene, CDR1 is LNHDA and CDR2 is SQIVND (reference sequence). The length of the CDR3 is 13 residues. The ends were cut back, 3 bases at V and 1 base at J, with 6 bases in the middle. The CDR3 region is CASSMGRQETQYF. CDR3 coding DNA: TGTGCCAGTAGTATGGGCCGCCAAGAGACCCAGTACTTC.